This is a list of T cell receptor beta chains from one sample in a study of blood T cell repertoires in COVID-19. Assay used: immunoSEQ multiplex PCR; TCRdb lists only in-frame clones, some missing. The sample shows approximately 110,000 clones, roughly two thirds of them seen only once. The sequencing sample was made of peripheral blood. These receptor sequences come from a man at least 80 years old with acute or convalescent COVID-19. CDR3s include the opening cysteine and the closing phenylalanine or tryptophan. D genes are given only for firm matches. The listing skips clone size in some rows; elsewhere it reads once, few, many or a size class.

V	D	size	J	CDR3	DNA
TRBV7-2	TRBD2	NA	TRBJ2-7	CASSLLAGVSEQYF	TGTGCCAGCAGCTTACTAGCGGGAGTTTCCGAGCAGTACTTC
TRBV9	NA	NA	TRBJ1-6	CASSGGGGDNSPLHF	TGTGCCAGCAGCGGGGGAGGGGGAGATAATTCACCCCTCCACTTT
TRBV9	TRBD1	NA	TRBJ2-7	CASSRRGGDRANEQYF	TGTGCCAGCAGCCGCCGGGGAGGGGACAGGGCGAACGAGCAGTACTTC
TRBV9	NA	NA	TRBJ2-7	CASSRDGEWIYEQYF	TGTGCCAGCAGCCGCGACGGGGAGTGGATCTACGAGCAGTACTTC
TRBV7-9	NA	NA	TRBJ1-6	CASSPRLNSPLHF	TGTGCCAGCAGCCCGCGACTGAATTCACCCCTCCACTTT
TRBV6-5	NA	NA	TRBJ2-4	CASTPRRGNIQYF	TGTGCCAGCACCCCTCGGAGGGGAAACATTCAGTACTTC
TRBV9	NA	NA	TRBJ2-3	CASSRRDFTDTQYF	TGTGCCAGCAGCAGACGGGACTTCACAGATACGCAGTATTTT
TRBV24-1	NA	NA	TRBJ1-2	CATADSGVYGYTF	TGTGCCACGGCGGATTCCGGGGTCTATGGCTACACCTTC
TRBV28	TRBD1	few	TRBJ1-2	CASSLGQGAFGYTF	TGTGCCAGCAGTTTAGGACAGGGGGCATTTGGCTACACCTTC
TRBV28	NA	NA	TRBJ1-2	CASSSGTNYGYTF	TGTGCCAGCAGTTCGGGGACAAACTATGGCTACACCTTC
TRBV18	NA	NA	TRBJ1-4	CASSPGASNEKLFF	TGTGCCAGCTCACCAGGGGCTAGTAATGAAAAACTGTTTTTT
TRBV5-4	TRBD2	NA	TRBJ2-4	CASSSGLAGGGGIQYF	TGTGCCAGCAGCTCGGGACTAGCGGGAGGAGGCGGGATTCAGTACTTC
TRBV5-4	TRBD2	few	TRBJ2-5	CASSLELAAETQYF	TGTGCCAGCAGCTTGGAACTAGCGGCAGAGACCCAGTACTTC
TRBV7-5	NA	NA	TRBJ2-3	CARSLGRGAGLRTDTQYF	TGTGCCAGAAGCTTAGGGAGGGGTGCGGGCCTGCGCACAGATACGCAGTATTTT
TRBV30	TRBD2	NA	TRBJ2-3	CASGREGPDTQYF	TGTGCCTCCGGGCGGGAGGGCCCAGATACGCAGTATTTT